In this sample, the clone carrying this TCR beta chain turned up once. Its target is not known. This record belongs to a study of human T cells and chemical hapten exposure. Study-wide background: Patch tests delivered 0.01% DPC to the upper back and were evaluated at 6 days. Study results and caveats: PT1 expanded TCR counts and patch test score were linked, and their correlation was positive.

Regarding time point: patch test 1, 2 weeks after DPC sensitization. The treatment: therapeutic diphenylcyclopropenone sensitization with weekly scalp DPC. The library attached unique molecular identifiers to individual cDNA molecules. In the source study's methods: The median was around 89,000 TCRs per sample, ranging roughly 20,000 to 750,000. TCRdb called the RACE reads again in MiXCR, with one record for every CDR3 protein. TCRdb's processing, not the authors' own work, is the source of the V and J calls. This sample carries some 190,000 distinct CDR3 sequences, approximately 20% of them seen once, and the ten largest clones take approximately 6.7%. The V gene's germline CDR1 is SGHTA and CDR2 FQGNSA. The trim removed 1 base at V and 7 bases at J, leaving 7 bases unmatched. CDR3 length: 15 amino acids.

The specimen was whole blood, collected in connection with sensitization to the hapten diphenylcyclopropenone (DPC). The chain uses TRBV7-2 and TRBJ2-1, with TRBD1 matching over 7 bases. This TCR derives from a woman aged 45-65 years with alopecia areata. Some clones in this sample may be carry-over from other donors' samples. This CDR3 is CASSLVGGKGNEQFF. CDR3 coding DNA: TGTGCCAGCAGCTTAGTAGGGGGCAAGGGGAATGAGCAGTTCTTC.